The clone carrying this T cell receptor (beta chain) was found a few times. Trimming took 4 bases from V and 0 from J, leaving 20 bases between them. Germline lookup yields CDR1 SEHNR and CDR2 FQNEAQ (reference sequence). The CDR3 totals 18 residues. TCRdb ran MiXCR on the RT-PCR reads and lists one entry per CDR3 protein. The data show about 72,000 distinct CDR3 sequences, about 30% seen once. The data belong to a study of patients and donors after allogeneic stem cell transplantation. V is TRBV7-9 and J is TRBJ2-3; D gene uncertain. This sequence originates from a human donor who was either an allogeneic HSCT recipient or a stem cell or donor lymphocyte infusion donor (not recorded which). It is not recorded whose cells these are; they may come from a transplant donor. Sequencing used blood, either unsorted or a sorted T cell fraction (not recorded which). The CDR3 region has the DNA TGTGCCAGCAGCTCAGCGCAAGACAAACTATCTAGCACAGATACGCAGTATTTT. Its protein is CASSSAQDKLSSTDTQYF.